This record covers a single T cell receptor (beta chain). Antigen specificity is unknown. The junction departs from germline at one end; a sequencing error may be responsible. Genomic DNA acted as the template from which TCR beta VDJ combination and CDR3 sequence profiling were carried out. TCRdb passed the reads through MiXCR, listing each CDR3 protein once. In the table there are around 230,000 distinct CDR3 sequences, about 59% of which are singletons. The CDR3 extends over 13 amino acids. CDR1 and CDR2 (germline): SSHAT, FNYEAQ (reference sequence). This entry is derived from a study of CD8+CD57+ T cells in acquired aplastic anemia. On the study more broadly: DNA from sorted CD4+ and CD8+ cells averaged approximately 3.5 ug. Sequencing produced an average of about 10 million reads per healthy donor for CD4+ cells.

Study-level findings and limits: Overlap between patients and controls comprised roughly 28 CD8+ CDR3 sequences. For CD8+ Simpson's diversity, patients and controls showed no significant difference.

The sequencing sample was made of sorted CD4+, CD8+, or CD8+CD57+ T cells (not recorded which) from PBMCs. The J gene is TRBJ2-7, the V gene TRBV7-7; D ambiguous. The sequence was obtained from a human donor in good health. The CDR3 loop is CASSLALSYEQYF. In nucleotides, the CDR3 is TGTGCTAGCAGCTTAGCACTCTCCTACGAGCAGTACTTC. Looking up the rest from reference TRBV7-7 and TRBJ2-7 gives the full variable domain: GAGVSQSPRYKVTKRGQDVTLRCDPISSHATLYWYQQALGQGPEFLTYFNYEAQPDKSGLPSDRFSAERPEGSISTLTIQRTEQRDSAMYRCASSLALSYEQYFGPGTRLTVT.